This T cell receptor beta chain came from a study of blood T cell repertoires in COVID-19. Study information: Sample material is recorded as cDNA or gDNA derived from T cells, B-cell-depleted T cells, or PBMCs.

The cohort comprised adults aged 18 to 89 years residing in 20 to 25 US areas. Cohort 3 recovery required two negative PCRs, clearance, or symptom resolution. Germline V gene data show CDR1 as SGHAT and CDR2 as FQNNGV. Trimming at V came to 4 bases and at J to 0 bases, leaving 11 bases not matched to a gene. The CDR3 sequence is 18 residues long. This clone was seen a handful of times. The authors' processing: Amplified reference gene primers provided the basis for estimating nucleated cell counts. The table came from immunoSEQ multiplex PCR; TCRdb's copy has only in-frame clones and leaves some out. V, J and clone size reflect that table, while D and trimming were determined from the DNA. The table has some 200,000 clones, 89% seen once.

V and J are TRBV11-2 and TRBJ2-1, with TRBD2 identical over 8 bases. This sequence originates from a woman younger than 30 who had recovered from COVID-19. The specimen sequenced was PBMCs or T cells enriched from blood (not recorded which). The CDR3 sequence: CASSSSGGRPSSYNEQFF. The CDR3 bases are TGTGCCAGCAGCTCCAGCGGGGGCCGGCCAAGCTCCTACAATGAGCAGTTCTTC.